These 13 T cell receptor beta chains originate from one sample sequenced in a study of radiotherapy plus CTLA-4 blockade in lung cancer. This table comes from immunoSEQ multiplex PCR, and its TCRdb copy is limited to in-frame clones, with some not included. The sample carries about 68,000 clones, around 80% recorded once. Here the sequenced sample was peripheral blood, taken from a patient treated with radiotherapy plus ipilimumab. Every receptor here comes from a human donor with non-small cell lung cancer who had a complete response to radiotherapy plus ipilimumab.

This rearrangement joins TRBV6-6 to TRBJ2-5; maybe TRBD2 (5 bases). The germline CDR1 and CDR2 sequences are MNHNY and SVGAGI (reference sequence). Trimming cost V 1 base and J 4 bases, with 10 bases left between them. The CDR3 is 14 amino acids. CDR3 region: CASSYLSSPETQYF. The CDR3 region has the DNA TGTGCCAGCAGTTACTTGTCTAGCCCAGAGACCCAGTACTTC.

This clone turned up a few times. The chain carries TRBV7-9 and TRBJ1-2; 7 bases map to TRBD1. Germline lookup yields CDR1 SEHNR and CDR2 FQNEAQ (reference sequence). There are 12 residues in the CDR3. V shed 9 bases and J 8 bases; nucleotides not matched to a gene: 9. CDR3 region: CASTRGQRGYTF. Here the CDR3 DNA reads TGTGCCAGTACTAGGGGGCAGCGAGGCTACACCTTC.

The DNA of the CDR3 is TGTGCCAGTAGTATCGTTCTTCGGGAGTCGCAGTATTTT. Amino acid sequence: CASSIVLRESQYF. This chain links TRBV19 with TRBJ2-3; D perhaps matches TRBD2 (6 bases). Between the trimmed V and J ends, which lost 3 bases and 10 bases, there was a span of 14 bases. The CDR3 sequence is 13 residues long. The germline gives CDR1 LNHDA, CDR2 SQIVND (reference sequence).

Here the CDR3 reads CASTRAGGTEAFF. The CDR3 DNA reads as TGTGCCAGCACCCGCGCAGGGGGCACTGAAGCTTTCTTT. This chain uses TRBV9 with TRBJ1-1; 7 bases are a match to TRBD1. The junction had 6 bases not matched to a gene; V was cut back by 6 bases and J by 4 bases. The CDR3 length is 13 residues. Germline CDR1 is SGDLS and CDR2 is YYNGEE.

The gene calls are TRBV25-1 and TRBJ2-7; 8 bases agree with TRBD2. Germline V gene sequence: CDR1 MGHDK, CDR2 SYGVNS. This CDR3 comprises 14 residues. V lost 6 bases and J lost 2; bases outside the gene matches: 6. The chain's CDR3 is CASSGAGAAYEQYF. For the CDR3, the DNA is TGTGCCAGCAGCGGAGCGGGGGCCGCCTACGAGCAGTACTTC.

This chain connects TRBV9 to TRBJ1-1; perhaps TRBD1 as D (6 bases). Trimming pared 6 bases from V and 4 bases from J, leaving 16 bases between. The CDR3 has 14 residues. CDR1 is SGDLS, CDR2 YYNGEE, per germline. The CDR3, as DNA: TGTGCCAGCAACTGGGGAGGGGGGAGCACTGAAGCTTTCTTT. Translated, it gives CASNWGGGSTEAFF.

The chain recombines TRBV15 with TRBJ2-5, with 9 bases that match TRBD1. Judging by the DNA end, TRBJ2-7 fits better; the J call may be wrong. CDR1 and CDR2 (germline): LNHNV, YYDKDF (reference sequence). The CDR3 consists of 17 residues. CDR3 coding DNA: TGTGCCACCAGCGGACCCCACCGGGACAGGGTATCCTACGAGCAGTACTTC. Encoded protein: CATSGPHRDRVSYEQYF.

This rearrangement joins TRBV18 to TRBJ1-4; no clear D gene. The V and J ends lost 6 bases and 4 bases respectively, with 3 bases between them. The CDR3 length is 11 residues. Germline V lookup: CDR1 KGHSH, CDR2 LQKENI. CDR3 in DNA: TGTGCCAGCTCCGGTAATGAAAAACTGTTTTTT. Protein product: CASSGNEKLFF.

The rearrangement links TRBV19 to TRBJ2-7; tentative D call: TRBD2 (7 bases). V was clipped by 4 bases and J by 3 bases, with 16 bases between them. The CDR3 totals 15 residues. CDR1 and CDR2 from the germline V gene are LNHDA and SQIVND (reference sequence). The CDR3, as DNA: TGTGCCAGTAGTAGCACAGGGCCGGGGGGCTACGAGCAGTACTTC. This sequence encodes CASSSTGPGGYEQYF.

V gene TRBV7-9 combines with J gene TRBJ1-2; D is possibly TRBD1 (6 bases). The CDR3 spans 13 residues. The germline V gene has CDR1 SEHNR and CDR2 FQNEAQ (reference sequence). V lost 4 bases and J 6 bases, leaving 12 bases between the germline ends. This CDR3 reads CASSSSGGDGYTF. In DNA, the CDR3 is TGTGCCAGCAGCTCGTCCGGGGGCGATGGCTACACCTTC.

The rearrangement links TRBV5-6 to TRBJ2-2; a weak D match, TRBD2 (5 bases). V gave up 3 bases and J gave up 0 bases, with 9 bases separating them. The germline V gene has CDR1 SGHDT and CDR2 YYEEEE. This CDR3 comprises 15 residues. CDR3 in amino acids: CASSSGRANTGELFF. Here the CDR3 DNA reads TGTGCCAGCAGCTCGGGAAGAGCGAACACCGGGGAGCTGTTTTTT.

The chain recombines TRBV5-4 with TRBJ1-2; TRBD1 aligns across 8 bases. The germline V gene encodes CDR1 SGHNT and CDR2 YYREEE (reference sequence). With V trimmed by 1 base and J by 7 bases, 9 bases remained unmatched. The CDR3 covers 15 residues. The CDR3 sequence: CASSLIGQGSSGYTF. DNA of the CDR3: TGTGCCAGCAGCTTGATAGGACAGGGTAGTTCTGGCTACACCTTC.

The J gene is TRBJ2-5, the V gene TRBV4-1; 10 nucleotides align to TRBD2. This CDR3 region has 16 residues. Germline CDR1 and CDR2: MGHRA and YSYEKL. The junction had 9 bases not matched to a gene; V was cut back by 4 bases and J by 4 bases. The DNA for the CDR3 is TGCGCCAGCAGCCGAGGGAGCGGGGGGGTACGAGAGACCCAGTACTTC. As protein: CASSRGSGGVRETQYF.